This TCR beta chain stems from a study of T cell changes during pregnancy in multiple sclerosis. The table came from immunoSEQ multiplex PCR; TCRdb's copy has only in-frame clones and leaves some out. In the table there are just under 65,000 clones, 91% of which are singletons. The V gene lost 0 bases and the J gene lost 1 base, with 6 bases spanning the gap. This CDR3 region has 14 residues. Germline CDR1 MNHEY, CDR2 SVGAGI. The TCR originated in a female donor in good health, enrolled as a control in a pregnancy study. This rearrangement joins TRBV6-5 to TRBJ1-1; no clear D. The sequences come from peripheral blood, collected after pregnancy. The CDR3 region has the DNA TGTGCCAGCAGTTACTCTACAGCGAACACTGAAGCTTTCTTT. Its protein product is CASSYSTANTEAFF.